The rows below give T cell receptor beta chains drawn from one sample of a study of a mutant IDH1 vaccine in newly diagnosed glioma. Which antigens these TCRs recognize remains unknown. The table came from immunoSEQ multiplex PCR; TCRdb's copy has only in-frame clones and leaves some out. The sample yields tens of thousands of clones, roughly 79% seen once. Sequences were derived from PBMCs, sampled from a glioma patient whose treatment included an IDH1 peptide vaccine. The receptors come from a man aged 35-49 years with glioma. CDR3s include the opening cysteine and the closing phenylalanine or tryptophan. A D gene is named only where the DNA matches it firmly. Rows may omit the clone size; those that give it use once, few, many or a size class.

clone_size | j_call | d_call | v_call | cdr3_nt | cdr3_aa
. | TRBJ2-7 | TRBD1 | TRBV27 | TGTGCCAGCAGTTTATCAGGGGGCACATACGAGCAGTACTTC | CASSLSGGTYEQYF
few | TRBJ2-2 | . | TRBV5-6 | TGTGCCAGCCAACGCCGACGAGGCGGGGAGCTGTTTTTT | CASQRRRGGELFF
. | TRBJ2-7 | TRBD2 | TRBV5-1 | TGCGCCAGCAGCTTGGAGTGGGGAGGGCACGAGCAGTACTTC | CASSLEWGGHEQYF
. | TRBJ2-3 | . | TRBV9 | TGTGCCAGCGGTCGGGGCGGTTTCACAGATACGCAGTATTTT | CASGRGGFTDTQYF
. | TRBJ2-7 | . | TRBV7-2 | TGTGCCAGCAGCCGGACTTCCTACGAGCAGTACTTC | CASSRTSYEQYF
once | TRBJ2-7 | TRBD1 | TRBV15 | TGTGCCACCAGCCCAGCCGGGACAGGGGGCTACGAGCAGTACTTC | CATSPAGTGGYEQYF
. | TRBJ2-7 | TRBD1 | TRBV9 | TGTGCCAGCAGCGAGGGGGCAAGGCTTTACGAGCAGTACTTC | CASSEGARLYEQYF
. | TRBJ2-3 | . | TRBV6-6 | TGTGCCAGCAGAGGGACCGACCTGAATTTT | CASRGTDLNF
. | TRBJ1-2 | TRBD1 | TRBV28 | TGTGCCAGCAGTTATAACACAGGGGTGAGTGGCTACACCTTC | CASSYNTGVSGYTF
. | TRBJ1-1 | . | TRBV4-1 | TGCGCCAGCAGCCAAGAAAACAGCTTGAACACTGAAGCTTTCTTT | CASSQENSLNTEAFF
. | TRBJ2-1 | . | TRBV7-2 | TGTGCCAGCAGCTCCGGGAGCTACAATGAGCAGTTCTTC | CASSSGSYNEQFF
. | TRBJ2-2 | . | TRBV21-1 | TGTGCCAGCAGCAATCTGCTCCCCGAAAGACAGGGTAGGGGCACCGGGGAGCTGTTTTTT | CASSNLLPERQGRGTGELFF
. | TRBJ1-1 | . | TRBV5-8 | TGTGCCAGCAGCTTGGTTTTCAGGGTTTGGTACACTGAAGCTTTCTTT | CASSLVFRVWYTEAFF
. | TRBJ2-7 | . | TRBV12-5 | TGTGCTAGTGGCCCCGGGACGGGGCCCTACGAGCAGTACTTC | CASGPGTGPYEQYF
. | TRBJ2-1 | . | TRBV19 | TGTGCCACCTCGCAGGAACAAGCCGTGGAGCAGTTCTTC | CATSQEQAVEQFF
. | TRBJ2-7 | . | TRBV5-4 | TGTGCCAGCAGCTTACAGGGTTACGAGCAGTACTTC | CASSLQGYEQYF
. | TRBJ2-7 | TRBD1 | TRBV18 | TGTGCCAGCTCACCTCCCGGATCCAGGGGGCTGTACTTC | CASSPPGSRGLYF
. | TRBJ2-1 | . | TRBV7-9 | TGTGCCAGCAGCTTCGTCCACGGGCTCGAACTCAATGAGCAGTTCTTC | CASSFVHGLELNEQFF
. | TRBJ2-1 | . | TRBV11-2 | TGTGCCAGCAGCTTAGGAGGGGATTTCAATGAGCAGTTCTTC | CASSLGGDFNEQFF
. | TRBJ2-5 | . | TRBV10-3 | TGTGCCATCAGTGAGTCGGGTCCAGCCAGCCGGCAAGAGACCCAGTACTTC | CAISESGPASRQETQYF
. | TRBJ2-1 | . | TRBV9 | TGTGCCAGCAGCGTACAAGGCCTTGTATCGGACAATGAGCAGTTCTTC | CASSVQGLVSDNEQFF
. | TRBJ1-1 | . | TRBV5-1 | TGCGCCAGCAGCTTGGCCGGCAGAACGAACACTGAAGCTTTCTTT | CASSLAGRTNTEAFF
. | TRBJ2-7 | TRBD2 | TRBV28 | TGTGCCTCGGGACTAGCGGGATTCTACGAGCAGTACTTC | CASGLAGFYEQYF
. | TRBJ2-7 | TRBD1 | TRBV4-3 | TGCGCCAGCAGCCAGAGGGACAGGGACTACGAGCAGTACTTC | CASSQRDRDYEQYF
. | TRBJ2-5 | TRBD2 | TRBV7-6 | TGTGCCAGCAGCTTACCGGGACTAGCGGGCGGGCAAGAGACCCAGTACTTC | CASSLPGLAGGQETQYF
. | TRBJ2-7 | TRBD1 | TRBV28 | TGTGCCAGCAGTTCGGGACAGGGGACCTACGAGCAGTACTTC | CASSSGQGTYEQYF
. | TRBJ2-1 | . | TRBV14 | TGTGCCAGCAGCCGTCGCGAGCGGCCCTACAATGAGCAGTTCTTC | CASSRRERPYNEQFF
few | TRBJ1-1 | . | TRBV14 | TGTGCCAGCAGCCAAGCCCGGACGGGTGAAGCTTTCTTT | CASSQARTGEAFF
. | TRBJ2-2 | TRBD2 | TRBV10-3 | TGTGCCATCAGTAGCGGGAGGGCGAACACCGGGGAGCTGTTTTTT | CAISSGRANTGELFF
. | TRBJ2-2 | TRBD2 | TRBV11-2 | TGTGCCAGCAGCTTCGCCGGCGGGGGTTTGGACACCGGGGAGCTGTTTTTT | CASSFAGGGLDTGELFF
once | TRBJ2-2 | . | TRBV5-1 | TGCGCCAGCAGCTTTCGAGGGACCAACACCGGGGAGCTGTTTTTT | CASSFRGTNTGELFF
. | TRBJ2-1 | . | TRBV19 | TGTGCCAGCAAACCGAGGGCGGCCACCTACAATGAGCAGTTCTTC | CASKPRAATYNEQFF
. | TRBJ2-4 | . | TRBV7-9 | TGTGCCAGCAGCTTAATCGGGGGAGCCAAAAACATTCAGTACTTC | CASSLIGGAKNIQYF
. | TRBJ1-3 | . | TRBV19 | TGTGCCAGTAGTGTCTCGGGTACGAGAGGAAACACCATATATTTT | CASSVSGTRGNTIYF
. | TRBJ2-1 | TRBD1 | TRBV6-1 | TGTGCCTTAACCGGGACAGGGCCAAATGAGCAGTTCTTC | CALTGTGPNEQFF
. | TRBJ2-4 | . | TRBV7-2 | TGTGCCAGCAGCCCCTCTTCGAGCACCCAAAACATTCAGTACTTC | CASSPSSSTQNIQYF
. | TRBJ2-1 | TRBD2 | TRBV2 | TGTGCCAGCGCGGGACTAGCGGGTACCTACAATGAGCAGTTCTTC | CASAGLAGTYNEQFF
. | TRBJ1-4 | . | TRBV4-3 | TGCGCCAGCAGCCAAGAATTAGCACAGGGTGAGGAAAAACTGTTTTTT | CASSQELAQGEEKLFF
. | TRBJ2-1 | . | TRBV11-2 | TGTGCCAGCAGTACCGGTACAATGACCTGGGGTGAGCAGTTCTTC | CASSTGTMTWGEQFF
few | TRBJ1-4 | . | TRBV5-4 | TGTGCCAGCAGCTTGGCAGTGAATGAAAAACTGTTTTTT | CASSLAVNEKLFF
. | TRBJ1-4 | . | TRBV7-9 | TGTGCCAGCAGCTTAGTGCCAGGCTTGGGGGAAAAACTGTTTTTT | CASSLVPGLGEKLFF
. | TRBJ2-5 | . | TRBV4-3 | TGCGCCAGCAGCCAAGATTCCCCAGGGGAAGTAGAGACCCAGTACTTC | CASSQDSPGEVETQYF
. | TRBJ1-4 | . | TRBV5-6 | TGTGCCAGCACCGGGACCGCAACTAATGAAAAACTGTTTTTT | CASTGTATNEKLFF
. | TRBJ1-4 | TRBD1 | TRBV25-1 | TGTGCCAGTACGGGACAGGGGATCGGGAATGAAAAACTGTTTTTT | CASTGQGIGNEKLFF
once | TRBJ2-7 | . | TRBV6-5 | TGTGCCAGCAGTTACAAGGTGACAGCGAATTTCTACGAGCAGTACTTC | CASSYKVTANFYEQYF
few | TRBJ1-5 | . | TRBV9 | TGTGCCAGCAGCGGTAGTAATAGCAATCAGCCCCAGCATTTT | CASSGSNSNQPQHF
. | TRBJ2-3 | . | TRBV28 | TGTGCCAGCAGTTTTTTTTCGGACACAGATACGCAGTATTTT | CASSFFSDTDTQYF
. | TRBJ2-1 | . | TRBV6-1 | TGTGCCAGCAGTGCACTGGGAAGGGGCGCATATGAGCAGTTCTTC | CASSALGRGAYEQFF
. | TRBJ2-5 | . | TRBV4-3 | TGCGCCAGCAGCCAAGAAAGGACAGTCGAGACCCAGTACTTC | CASSQERTVETQYF
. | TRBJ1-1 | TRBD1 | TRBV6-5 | TGTGCCAGCACCTACGGGACAGGGGGAGCCGCTTTCTTT | CASTYGTGGAAFF
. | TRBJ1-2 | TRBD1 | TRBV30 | TGTGCCTGGGCCGTCGGGGACAGGGACTATGGCTACACCTTC | CAWAVGDRDYGYTF
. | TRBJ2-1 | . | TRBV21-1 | TGTGCCAGCAGCAAAGGGGAAAAGTCCCATAATTACAATGAGCAGTTCTTC | CASSKGEKSHNYNEQFF
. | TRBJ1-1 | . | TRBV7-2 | TGTGCCAGCAGCTACCCGACCCTTCGGCGGACTGAAGCTTTCTTT | CASSYPTLRRTEAFF
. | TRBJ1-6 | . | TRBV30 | TGTGCCTGGAGCGTCCCCGGCGGGAGGGCCTATAATTCACCCCTCCACTTT | CAWSVPGGRAYNSPLHF
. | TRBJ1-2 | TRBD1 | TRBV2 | TGTGCCAGCAGTGAAGGACAGGGGCACCGTGGCTACACCTTC | CASSEGQGHRGYTF